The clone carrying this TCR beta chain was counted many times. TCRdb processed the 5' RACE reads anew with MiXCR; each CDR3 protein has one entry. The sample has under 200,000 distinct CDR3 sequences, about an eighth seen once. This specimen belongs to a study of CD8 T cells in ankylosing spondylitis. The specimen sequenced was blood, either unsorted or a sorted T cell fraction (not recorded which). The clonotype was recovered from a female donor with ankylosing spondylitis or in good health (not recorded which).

The CDR3 region is CASSLRGNTIYF. The CDR3 nucleotides are TGTGCCAGCAGCCTCAGAGGAAACACCATATATTTT. This chain uses TRBV12-3 or TRBV12-4 with TRBJ1-3, with D uncertain. The CDR3 has 12 residues. V dropped 6 bases and J dropped 4 bases, with 7 bases sitting between them.